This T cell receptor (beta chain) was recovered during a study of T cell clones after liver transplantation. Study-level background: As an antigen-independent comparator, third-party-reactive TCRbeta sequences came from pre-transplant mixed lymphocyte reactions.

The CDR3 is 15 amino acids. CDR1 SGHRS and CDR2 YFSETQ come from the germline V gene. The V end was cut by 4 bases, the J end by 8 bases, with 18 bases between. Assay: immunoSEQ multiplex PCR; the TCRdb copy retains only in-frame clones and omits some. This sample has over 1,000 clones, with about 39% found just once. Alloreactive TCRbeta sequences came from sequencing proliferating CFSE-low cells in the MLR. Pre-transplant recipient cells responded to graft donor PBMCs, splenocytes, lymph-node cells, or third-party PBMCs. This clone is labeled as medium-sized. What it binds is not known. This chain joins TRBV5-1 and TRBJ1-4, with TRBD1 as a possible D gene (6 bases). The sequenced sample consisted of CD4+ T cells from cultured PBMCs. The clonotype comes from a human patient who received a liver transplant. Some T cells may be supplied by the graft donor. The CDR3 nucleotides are TGCGCCAGCAGCCTACGACCTTACAGGGAAGAAAAACTGTTTTTT. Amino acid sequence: CASSLRPYREEKLFF. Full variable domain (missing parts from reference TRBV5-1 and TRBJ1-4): KAGVTQTPRYLIKTRGQQVTLSCSPISGHRSVSWYQQTPGQGLQFLFEYFSETQRNKGNFPGRFSGRQFSNSRSEMNVSTLELGDSALYLCASSLRPYREEKLFFGSGTQLSVL.